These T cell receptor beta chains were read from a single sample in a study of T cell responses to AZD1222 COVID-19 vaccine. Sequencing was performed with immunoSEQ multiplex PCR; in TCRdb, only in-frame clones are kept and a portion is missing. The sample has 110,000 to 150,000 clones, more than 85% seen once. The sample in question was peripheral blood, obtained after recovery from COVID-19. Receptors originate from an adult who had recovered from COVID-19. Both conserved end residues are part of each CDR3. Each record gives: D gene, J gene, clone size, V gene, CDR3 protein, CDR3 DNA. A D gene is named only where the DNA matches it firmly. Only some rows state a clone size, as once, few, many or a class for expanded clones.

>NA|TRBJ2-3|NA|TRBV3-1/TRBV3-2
CASSSPSRGADTQYF
TGTGCCAGCAGTTCCCCCTCTAGGGGTGCAGATACGCAGTATTTT
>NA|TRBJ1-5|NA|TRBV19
CASSIVGSNQPQHF
TGTGCCAGTAGTATAGTCGGTAGCAATCAGCCCCAGCATTTT
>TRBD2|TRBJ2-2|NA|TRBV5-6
CASSAAAGEIVGLFF
TGTGCCAGCAGCGCGGCAGCGGGAGAGATCGTGGGGCTGTTTTTT
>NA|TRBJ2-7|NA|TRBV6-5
CASRRQTAYEQYF
TGTGCCAGCAGGAGACAGACCGCCTACGAGCAGTACTTC
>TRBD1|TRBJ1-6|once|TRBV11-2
CASSRQGYNSPLHF
TGTGCCAGCAGCCGACAGGGATACAATTCACCCCTCCACTTT
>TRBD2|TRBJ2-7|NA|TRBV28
CASSSTGTSGSYEQYF
TGTGCCAGCAGTTCTACCGGGACTAGCGGCTCCTACGAGCAGTACTTC
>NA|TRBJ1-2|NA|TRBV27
CASSFNTPGTGYTF
TGTGCCAGCAGTTTCAACACACCGGGTACGGGCTACACCTTC
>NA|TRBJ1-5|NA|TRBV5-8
CASSGQQRGQPQHF
TGTGCCAGCAGCGGACAGCAGAGGGGTCAGCCCCAGCATTTT
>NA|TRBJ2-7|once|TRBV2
CASSEKSGDVGYEQYF
TGTGCCAGCAGTGAGAAGTCGGGGGACGTGGGCTACGAGCAGTACTTC
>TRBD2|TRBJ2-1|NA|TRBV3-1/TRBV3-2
CASSPFSGSSSYNEQFF
TGTGCCAGCAGCCCCTTTAGCGGGAGTAGCTCCTACAATGAGCAGTTCTTC
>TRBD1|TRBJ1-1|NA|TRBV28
CASNPGGADTEAFF
TGTGCCAGCAATCCAGGGGGCGCGGACACTGAAGCTTTCTTT
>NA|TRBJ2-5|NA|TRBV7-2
CASSLAAMGQETQYF
TGTGCCAGCAGCTTAGCAGCCATGGGACAAGAGACCCAGTACTTC
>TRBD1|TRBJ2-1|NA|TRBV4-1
CASSPQDRVGNEQFF
TGCGCCAGCAGCCCCCAGGACAGGGTAGGCAATGAGCAGTTCTTC
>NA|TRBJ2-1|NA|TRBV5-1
CASSGGPNNEQFF
TGCGCCAGCAGCGGAGGACCTAACAATGAGCAGTTCTTC
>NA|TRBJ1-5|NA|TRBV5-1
CASSFDGRSNQPQHF
TGCGCCAGCAGCTTCGACGGACGGAGCAATCAGCCCCAGCATTTT
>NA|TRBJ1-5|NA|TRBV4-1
CASSLVQGVNQPQHF
TGCGCCAGCAGCCTAGTACAGGGTGTGAATCAGCCCCAGCATTTT
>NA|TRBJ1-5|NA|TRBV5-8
CASSLEQGGNQPQHF
TGTGCCAGCAGCCTTGAACAGGGTGGCAATCAGCCCCAGCATTTT
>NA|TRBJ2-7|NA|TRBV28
CASSFRILREQYF
TGTGCCAGCAGTTTTAGAATTCTACGTGAGCAGTACTTC
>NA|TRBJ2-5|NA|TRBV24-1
CATSDWGAPFQETQYF
TGTGCCACCAGTGACTGGGGGGCCCCCTTCCAAGAGACCCAGTACTTC
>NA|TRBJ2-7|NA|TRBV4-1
CASSQPKLGAYEQYF
TGCGCCAGCAGCCAACCCAAATTGGGGGCTTACGAGCAGTACTTC
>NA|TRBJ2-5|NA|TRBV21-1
CASSKGLYF
TGTGCCAGCAGCAAGGGACTTTACTTC
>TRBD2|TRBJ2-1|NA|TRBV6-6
CASSYPGGSGSNEQFF
TGTGCCAGCAGTTACCCCGGTGGTAGCGGGAGTAATGAGCAGTTCTTC
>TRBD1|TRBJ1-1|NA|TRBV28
CASRRTGGSGTEAFF
TGTGCCAGCAGGCGAACAGGGGGATCAGGCACTGAAGCTTTCTTT
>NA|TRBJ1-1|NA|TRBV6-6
CASSYQPMNTEAFF
TGTGCCAGCAGTTACCAGCCCATGAACACTGAAGCTTTCTTT
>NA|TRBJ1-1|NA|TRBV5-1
CASSSMSDPSEAFF
TGCGCCAGCAGCTCAATGAGTGATCCTTCTGAAGCTTTCTTT
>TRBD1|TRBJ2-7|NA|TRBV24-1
CATSDGQGAYEQYF
TGTGCCACCAGTGATGGACAGGGCGCCTACGAGCAGTACTTC
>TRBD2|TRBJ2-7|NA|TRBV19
CASSVGTSAGVYEQYF
TGTGCCAGTAGTGTAGGAACGTCGGCGGGAGTCTACGAGCAGTACTTC
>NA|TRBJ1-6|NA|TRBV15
CATSRDLDSRGSPLHF
TGTGCCACCAGCAGAGATCTAGACTCAAGAGGTTCACCCCTCCACTTT
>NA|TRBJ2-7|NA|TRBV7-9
CASSFYGNSYEQYF
TGTGCCAGCAGCTTCTATGGCAACTCCTACGAGCAGTACTTC
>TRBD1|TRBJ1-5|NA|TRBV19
CASSIRQGAGNQPQHF
TGTGCCAGTAGTATTCGCCAGGGGGCGGGCAATCAGCCCCAGCATTTT
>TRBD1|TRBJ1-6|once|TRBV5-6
CASSPPGQGSPLHF
TGTGCCAGCAGCCCTCCGGGACAGGGATCACCCCTCCACTTT
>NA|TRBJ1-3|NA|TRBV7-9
CASSYPLPARANGNTIYF
TGTGCCAGCAGCTACCCTCTTCCAGCGCGCGCAAATGGAAACACCATATATTTT
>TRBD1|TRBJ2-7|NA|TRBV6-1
CASSEPRGSGYEQYF
TGTGCCAGCAGTGAACCCAGGGGGAGTGGTTACGAGCAGTACTTC
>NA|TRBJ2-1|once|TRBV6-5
CASGRGNNEQFF
TGTGCCAGCGGAAGGGGAAACAATGAGCAGTTCTTC
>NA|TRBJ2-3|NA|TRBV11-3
CASSLGSGDTQYF
TGTGCCAGCAGCTTAGGTAGTGGAGATACGCAGTATTTT
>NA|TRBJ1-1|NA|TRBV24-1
CATSPPGTEGTEAFF
TGTGCCACCAGCCCCCCGGGGACGGAGGGCACTGAAGCTTTCTTT
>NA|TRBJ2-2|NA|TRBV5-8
CASSAHMKNTGELFF
TGTGCCAGCAGCGCCCACATGAAAAACACCGGGGAGCTGTTTTTT
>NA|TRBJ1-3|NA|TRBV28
CASTLGGENTIYF
TGTGCCAGCACCTTGGGGGGAGAGAACACCATATATTTT
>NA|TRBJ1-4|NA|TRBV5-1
CASSINTATNEKLFF
TGCGCCAGCAGCATAAACACGGCAACTAATGAAAAACTGTTTTTT
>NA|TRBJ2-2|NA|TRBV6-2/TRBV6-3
CASSLLDLNTGELFF
TGTGCCAGCAGCCTCCTCGACTTGAACACCGGGGAGCTGTTTTTT
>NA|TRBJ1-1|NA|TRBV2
CASVDLADTEAFF
TGTGCCAGTGTGGACCTCGCCGACACTGAAGCTTTCTTT
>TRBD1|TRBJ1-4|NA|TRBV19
CASSTGTGREKLFF
TGTGCCAGTAGTACCGGGACAGGGAGGGAAAAACTGTTTTTT
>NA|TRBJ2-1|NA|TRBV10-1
CASSESILPPYNEQFF
TGCGCCAGCAGTGAGTCGATTCTCCCACCCTACAATGAGCAGTTCTTC
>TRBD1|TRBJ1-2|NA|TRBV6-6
CASSYGQGKGYTF
TGTGCCAGCAGTTACGGACAGGGGAAAGGCTACACCTTC
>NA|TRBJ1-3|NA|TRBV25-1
CASSGGAGNTIYF
TGTGCCAGCAGTGGGGGGGCTGGAAACACCATATATTTT
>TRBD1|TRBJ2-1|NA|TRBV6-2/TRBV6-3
CASSRERTGVYNEQFF
TGTGCCAGCAGCCGCGAGAGGACAGGGGTCTACAATGAGCAGTTCTTC
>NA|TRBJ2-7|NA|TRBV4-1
CASSQGLRSYEQYF
TGCGCCAGCAGCCAAGGTTTAAGGTCCTACGAGCAGTACTTC
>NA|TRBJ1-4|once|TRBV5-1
CASSLLTVFNEKLFF
TGCGCCAGCAGCTTATTGACAGTTTTTAATGAAAAACTGTTTTTT
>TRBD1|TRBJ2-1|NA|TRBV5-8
CASSLAVGVTPGGRQFF
TGTGCCAGCAGCTTGGCGGTCGGGGTCACACCAGGGGGTAGGCAGTTCTTC
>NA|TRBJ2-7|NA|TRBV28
CASSPGGGGQGGSYYEQYF
TGTGCCAGCAGTCCTGGGGGGGGTGGACAGGGAGGTTCTTACTACGAGCAGTACTTC
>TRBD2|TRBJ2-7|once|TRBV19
CASSIHSGRMDEQYF
TGTGCCAGTAGTATACATAGCGGGAGAATGGACGAGCAGTACTTC
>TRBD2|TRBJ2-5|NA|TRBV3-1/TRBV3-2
CASSQQAGGSIERETQYF
TGTGCCAGCAGCCAACAAGCGGGAGGCTCCATTGAAAGAGAGACCCAGTACTTC
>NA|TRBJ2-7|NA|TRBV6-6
CASSKDQLYEQYF
TGTGCCAGCAGCAAGGATCAGCTCTACGAGCAGTACTTC